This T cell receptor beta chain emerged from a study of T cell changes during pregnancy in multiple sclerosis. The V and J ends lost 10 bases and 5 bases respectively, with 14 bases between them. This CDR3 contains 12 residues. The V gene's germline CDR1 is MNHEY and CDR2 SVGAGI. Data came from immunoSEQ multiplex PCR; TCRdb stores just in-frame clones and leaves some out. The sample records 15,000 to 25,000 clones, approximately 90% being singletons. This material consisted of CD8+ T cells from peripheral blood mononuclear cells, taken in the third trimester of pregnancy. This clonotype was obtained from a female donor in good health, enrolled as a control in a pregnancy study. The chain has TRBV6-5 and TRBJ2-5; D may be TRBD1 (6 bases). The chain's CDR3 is CATRTDVETQYF. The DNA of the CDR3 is TGTGCCACCAGGACAGACGTGGAGACCCAGTACTTC.